The T cell receptor beta chain under discussion was sequenced for a study of response to subunit inactivated influenza vaccine. Broader study findings: The authors offered the suggestion that each seasonal influenza vaccination recruits few new T cells.

The germline V gene has CDR1 MDHEN and CDR2 SYDVKM. With 8 bases clipped from V and 5 bases from J, the junction kept 16 bases outside the gene matches. There are 16 residues in the CDR3. Details on this clonotype: Antigen specificity is unknown.

TCRdb redid the calling of the RT-PCR reads with MiXCR, one entry per CDR3 protein. Seen here are about 700,000 distinct CDR3 sequences, around 13% observed once, and the top ten hold around 7.3%. This specimen was PBMCs from blood, taken approximately 15 days before vaccination. The chain couples TRBV28 to TRBJ2-7, with 9 bases fitting TRBD2. The sequence came from a middle-aged man who received an inactivated influenza vaccine. This CDR3 is CASVGRGGGALNEQYF. The CDR3 region has the DNA TGTGCCAGCGTGGGCCGAGGCGGGGGGGCCCTCAACGAGCAGTACTTC.